This is a list of T cell receptor beta chains from one sample in a study of blood T cell repertoires in COVID-19. Sequencing used immunoSEQ multiplex PCR; TCRdb keeps in-frame clones, though not all of them. This sample carries nearly 350,000 clones, around 83% of them seen once, and the ten largest clones take 2.5% to 3%. Sequenced input: peripheral blood. The receptor set was obtained from a man younger than 40 with active or convalescent COVID-19. CDR3s include the opening cysteine and the closing phenylalanine or tryptophan. A D gene is named only where the DNA matches it firmly. Rows give clone size only sometimes, using once, few, many, or a class for an expanded clone.

abundance,d_gene,j_gene,v_gene,CDR3nt,CDR3aa
few,NA,TRBJ1-1,TRBV7-2,TGTGCCAGCAGCCTGCTCCAGGGATACACTGAAGCTTTCTTT,CASSLLQGYTEAFF
NA,NA,TRBJ1-3,TRBV5-8,TGTGCCAGCAATCTAGTCACGGGAATCTCTGGAAACACCATATATTTT,CASNLVTGISGNTIYF
NA,TRBD1,TRBJ1-6,TRBV18,TGTGCCAGCGCTTCGGACAGGGAAAATTCACCCCTCCACTTT,CASASDRENSPLHF
NA,TRBD1,TRBJ2-7,TRBV30,TGTGCCTGGAGGGGGATCAACAGGGGGCGCGAGCAGTACTTC,CAWRGINRGREQYF
NA,NA,TRBJ2-1,TRBV2,TGTGCCAGGGCCGACAGACCGCCTGACAATGAGCAGTTCTTC,CARADRPPDNEQFF
NA,NA,TRBJ2-5,TRBV28,TGTGCCAGCAGTTTACCCCGCGGACAGCAAGAGACCCAGTACTTC,CASSLPRGQQETQYF
NA,TRBD1,TRBJ1-4,TRBV7-9,TGTGCCAGCAGCGACCGGGACAGGGGTGAAAAACTGTTTTTT,CASSDRDRGEKLFF
NA,TRBD1,TRBJ1-6,TRBV6-2/TRBV6-3,TGTGCCAGCAGTTACTTGGGACAGGGGCGCTTT,CASSYLGQGRF
NA,TRBD2,TRBJ2-5,TRBV9,TGTGCCAGCAGCGTAGGAGGAGCGGGGGGGAAGGTAGAGACCCAGTACTTC,CASSVGGAGGKVETQYF
NA,NA,TRBJ1-2,TRBV24-1,TGTGCCACCAGTCAGGGATCCTATGGCTACACCTTC,CATSQGSYGYTF
NA,NA,TRBJ1-2,TRBV30,TGTGCCTGGAGTCCCGGACATAACTATGGCTACACCTTC,CAWSPGHNYGYTF
few,NA,TRBJ1-3,TRBV6-6,TGTGCCAGCAGTCCCCCACAGTCCTCTGGAAACACCATATATTTT,CASSPPQSSGNTIYF
NA,TRBD1,TRBJ2-7,TRBV9,TGTGCCAGCAGCACCACAGGGGTCGAGCAGTACTTC,CASSTTGVEQYF
NA,NA,TRBJ2-1,TRBV7-9,TGTGCCAGCGAGGCGGGCAATGAGCAGTTCTTC,CASEAGNEQFF
NA,NA,TRBJ1-5,TRBV28,TGTGCCAGCAGGCCGTTCCGGTACAGCAATCAGCCCCAGCATTTT,CASRPFRYSNQPQHF
NA,TRBD1,TRBJ1-2,TRBV6-6,TGTGCAGTGGGACAGGTCTTTAACTATGGCTACACCTTC,CAVGQVFNYGYTF